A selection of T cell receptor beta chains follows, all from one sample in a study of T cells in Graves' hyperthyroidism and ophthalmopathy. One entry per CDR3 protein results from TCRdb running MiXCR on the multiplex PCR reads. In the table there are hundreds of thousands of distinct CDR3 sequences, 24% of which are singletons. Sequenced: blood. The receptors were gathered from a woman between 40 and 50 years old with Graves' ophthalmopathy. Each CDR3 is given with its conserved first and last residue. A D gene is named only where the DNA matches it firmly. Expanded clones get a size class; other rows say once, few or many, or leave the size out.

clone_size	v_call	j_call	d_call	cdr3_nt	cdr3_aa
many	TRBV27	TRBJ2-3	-	TGTGCCAGCAGTCCCCCCACCGGGCCTAGCACAGATACGCAGTATTTT	CASSPPTGPSTDTQYF
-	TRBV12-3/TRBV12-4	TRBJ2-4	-	TGTGCCCGCAGTTTAGCATCTGGGTACTTTCAGTACTTC	CARSLASGYFQYF
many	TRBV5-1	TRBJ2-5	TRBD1	TGCGCCAGCAGCAGGGACAGGGGGGAAGAGACCCAGTACTTC	CASSRDRGEETQYF
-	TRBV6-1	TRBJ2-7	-	TGTGCCAGCAGTGACACGGACCGGCAGTACTTC	CASSDTDRQYF
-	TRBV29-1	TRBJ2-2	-	TGCAGCGTTGAAGTTCGCGGGGTCACCGGGGAGCTGTTTTTT	CSVEVRGVTGELFF
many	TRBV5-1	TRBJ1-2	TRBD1	TGCGCCAGCAGCTTGGGTTTCGGTGACAGGGAAGGTGGCTACACCTTC	CASSLGFGDREGGYTF
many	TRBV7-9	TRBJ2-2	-	TGTGCCAGCAGCGAGAGTCGAGCCGGGGAGCTGTTTTTT	CASSESRAGELFF
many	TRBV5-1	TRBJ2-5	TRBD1	TGCGCCAGCAGCGTGGGACAGGTAGAAGAGACCCAGTACTTC	CASSVGQVEETQYF
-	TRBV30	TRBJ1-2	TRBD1	TGTGCCTGGAGGGGAACAGGGGGCTCCTTTGAGGGCTACACCTTC	CAWRGTGGSFEGYTF
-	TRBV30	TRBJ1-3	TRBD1	TGTGCCTGGATCGACAGGGGAGCTGGAAACACCATATATTTT	CAWIDRGAGNTIYF
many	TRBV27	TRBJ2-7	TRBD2	TGTGCCAGCAGTTACCACAGGCTAGCGGGAGGGGACGAGCAGTACTTC	CASSYHRLAGGDEQYF
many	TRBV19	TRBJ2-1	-	TGTGCCAGTAGTATAGATTTTCTCGCGAGCTCCTACAATGAGCAGTTCTTC	CASSIDFLASSYNEQFF
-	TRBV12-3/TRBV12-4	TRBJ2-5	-	TGTGCCAGCAGTTCCGGACAGTTCCGACGCGAGACCCTGTACTTC	CASSSGQFRRETLYF
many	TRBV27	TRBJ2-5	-	TGTGCCAGCAAGGAGTACAACCAAGAGACCCAGTACTTC	CASKEYNQETQYF
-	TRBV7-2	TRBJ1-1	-	TGTGCCAGCAGCTTAGATTTGTGGGACACTGAAGCTTTCTTT	CASSLDLWDTEAFF
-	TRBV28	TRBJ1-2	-	TGTGCCATCAGTTTCGGGTATGGCTACATCTTC	CAISFGYGYIF
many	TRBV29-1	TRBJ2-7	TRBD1	TGCAGCGTTGAAGATCGCACAGGGGGGTTAGACTACGAGCAGTACTTC	CSVEDRTGGLDYEQYF
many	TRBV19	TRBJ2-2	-	TGTGCCAGTAGTATCCCCCAGGGAGCAACCGGGGAGCTGTTTTTT	CASSIPQGATGELFF
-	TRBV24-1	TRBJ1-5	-	TGTGCCACCCTAACGGAAGCAGTTTTTATCCCCCAAAATGGTTCGGATCAGCCCCAGCATTTT	CATLTEAVFIPQNGSDQPQHF
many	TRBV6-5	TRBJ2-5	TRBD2	TGTGCCAGCAGTATCGTAGCGGGGGGAGAGACCCAGTACTTC	CASSIVAGGETQYF
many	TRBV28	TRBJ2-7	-	TGTGCCAGCAGTTTATTGGCAGGGACTCTAGGGGAGCAGTACTTC	CASSLLAGTLGEQYF
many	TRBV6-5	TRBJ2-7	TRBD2	TGTGCCAGCAGTTATGTAGGGACTAGTCGCGAGCAGTACTTC	CASSYVGTSREQYF
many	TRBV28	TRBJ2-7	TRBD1	TGTGCCAGCAGGTACAGGGGCGAGCAGTACTTC	CASRYRGEQYF
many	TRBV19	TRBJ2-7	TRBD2	TGTGCCAGCAATAGCGGGAGGGGCTCCTACGAGCAGTACTTC	CASNSGRGSYEQYF
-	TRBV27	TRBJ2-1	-	TGTGCCAGCAGTGCCGTCAGTTCGTTCTACGAGCAGTTCTTC	CASSAVSSFYEQFF
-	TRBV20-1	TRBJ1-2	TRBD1	TGCAGTGCTACCCGGACAGGGGACTATGGCTACAACTTC	CSATRTGDYGYNF
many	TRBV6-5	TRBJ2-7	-	TGTGCCAGCAGTTACTCGGTTCAGTACGAGCAGTACTTC	CASSYSVQYEQYF
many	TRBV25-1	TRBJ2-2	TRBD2	TGTGCCAGCAGTGAAATTGGCGGGAGTCACACCGGGGAGCTGTTTTTT	CASSEIGGSHTGELFF